A single sample is the source of the 15 T cell receptor beta chains below, sequenced in a study of cytomegalovirus exposure and HLA in healthy donors. The PCR used 60 Vbeta and 13 Jbeta primers. Assay used: immunoSEQ multiplex PCR; TCRdb lists only in-frame clones, some missing. The table records approximately 180,000 clones, around 82% of them present only once. The specimen was PBMCs. Receptors were obtained from a young man in good health and CMV-seronegative.

This clone was counted a single time. This rearrangement joins TRBV28 to TRBJ2-5; 10 nucleotides line up with TRBD1. The end of the DNA aligns better with TRBJ2-7, so the J call may be wrong. This CDR3 is built from 14 residues. The germline gives CDR1 MDHEN, CDR2 SYDVKM. The CDR3 reads CASSLGQGIYEQYF. CDR3 bases: TGTGCCAGCAGTTTGGGACAGGGGATCTACGAGCAGTACTTC.

The genes are TRBV19 and TRBJ2-2, with 8 bases matching TRBD2. J lost 6 bases, V lost 7 bases, and 7 bases had no gene match. Germline CDR1 reads LNHDA; CDR2 reads SQIVND (reference sequence). CDR3 length: 14 amino acids. CDR3 region: CASMISGVAGELFF. DNA of the CDR3: TGTGCCAGTATGATTAGCGGGGTAGCCGGGGAGCTGTTTTTT.

The rearrangement links TRBV7-6 to TRBJ2-1; 7 bases line up with TRBD2. There are 15 residues in the CDR3. J gave up 3 bases and V 2 bases, and 4 bases lay outside the gene matches. Looked up from germline, CDR1 is SGHVS and CDR2 is FNYEAQ. CDR3 loop: CASSLLAGGYNEQFF. CDR3 DNA sequence: TGTGCCAGCAGCTTATTAGCGGGTGGCTACAATGAGCAGTTCTTC.

As regards this clone: Given the absence of the conserved phenylalanine or tryptophan at the CDR3 end, a read error is likely. The CDR3: CASREAKNIQYL. Written as DNA, the CDR3 is TGTGCCAGCAGAGAGGCCAAAAACATTCAGTACCTC. J is TRBJ2-4 and V is TRBV28; D gene uncertain. The CDR3 is made up of 12 amino acids. Germline V lookup: CDR1 MDHEN, CDR2 SYDVKM. Trimming took off 6 bases at V and 1 base at J, with 4 bases between the two ends.

This chain's CDR3 is CASTPSGRANQETQYF. The CDR3 coding sequence is TGTGCCAGCACACCGAGCGGGAGGGCCAACCAAGAGACCCAGTACTTC. This chain links TRBV7-9 with TRBJ2-5; 10 positions match TRBD2. Germline CDR1 and CDR2: SEHNR and FQNEAQ (reference sequence). The CDR3 runs 16 residues. J lost 0 bases, V lost 7 bases, and 8 bases had no gene match.

The genes are TRBV6-1 and TRBJ2-3; TRBD2 matches at 12 bases. The V segment lost 6 bases and the J segment 4 bases; nucleotides outside the gene matches: 5. The CDR3 covers 15 residues. Germline values: CDR1 MNHNS, CDR2 SASEGT. In DNA, the CDR3 is TGTGCCAGCAGAACTAGCGGGAGGTCCGCAGATACGCAGTATTTT. Translation gives CASRTSGRSADTQYF.

Only one count was recorded for this clone. The chain uses TRBV10-3 and TRBJ2-5, with TRBD1 as a possible D gene (6 bases). V was pared by 0 bases and J by 7 bases, with 12 bases between. Germline CDR1 ENHRY, CDR2 SYGVKD. The CDR3 has 14 residues. CDR3 protein: CAISESTGSGTQYF. The CDR3 DNA sequence: TGTGCCATCAGTGAGTCGACAGGCTCGGGGACCCAGTACTTC.

The gene calls are TRBV4-3 and TRBJ1-6; D unclear. Germline-derived CDR1 and CDR2 are LGHNA and YSLEER. This CDR3 is 15 amino acids long. The ends were cut back, 0 bases at V and 8 bases at J, with 11 bases in the middle. The CDR3 DNA reads TGCGCCAGCAGCCAAGATCACCAGCGGCATTCACCCCTCCACTTT. Its protein is CASSQDHQRHSPLHF.

For the CDR3, the DNA is TGCAGCGTCGGAGCAGACGAAGCTTTCTTT. Translated, it gives CSVGADEAFF. The rearrangement joins TRBV29-1 to TRBJ1-1; D remains unclear. Germline assignment: CDR1 SQVTM and CDR2 ANQGSEA. This CDR3 is built from 10 residues. The V and J ends lost 6 bases and 8 bases respectively, with 10 bases between them.

This clone was observed once. This sequence joins TRBV5-6 and TRBJ1-5, with a tentative D call TRBD1 (6 bases). The germline gives CDR1 SGHDT, CDR2 YYEEEE. The CDR3 spans 16 residues. V gave up 1 base and J gave up 7 bases, with 18 bases separating them. DNA of the CDR3: TGTGCCAGCAGCTTGACGCGGGGGGCAGGGCTACAGCCCCAGCATTTT. Amino acids: CASSLTRGAGLQPQHF.

This clone was counted once. The chain carries TRBV7-6 and TRBJ2-7, with a possible D match to TRBD1 (6 bases). The germline CDR1 and CDR2 sequences are SGHVS and FNYEAQ. Between the trimmed V and J ends, which lost 5 bases and 3 bases, there was a span of 14 bases. CDR3 length: 14 amino acids. CDR3: CASSPRGTFYEQYF. CDR3 nucleotides: TGTGCCAGCAGCCCGCGTGGGACATTCTACGAGCAGTACTTC. Full variable domain (remainder filled in from reference TRBV7-6 and TRBJ2-7): GAGVSQSPRYKVTKRGQDVALRCDPISGHVSLYWYRQALGQGPEFLTYFNYEAQQDKSGLPNDRFSAERPEGSISTLTIQRTEQRDSAMYRCASSPRGTFYEQYFGPGTRLTVT.

This chain joins TRBV6-5 and TRBJ1-4, with a tentative D call TRBD1 (6 bases). CDR1 is MNHEY and CDR2 is SVGAGI in the germline V gene. Trimming removed 2 bases from V and 7 bases from J, with 11 bases in between. CDR3 length equals 14 residues. CDR3 bases: TGTGCCAGCAGTTACAATACAGGGTTTGAAAAACTGTTTTTT. Translating it yields CASSYNTGFEKLFF.

About this clone itself: Sequence at one end of the junction differs from germline and may be a read error. The V and J genes are TRBV7-9 and TRBJ1-5; D gene unclear. The CDR3 loop spans 12 amino acids. CDR1 is SEHNR and CDR2 is FQNEAQ in the germline V gene (reference sequence). The CDR3 loop reads CSSSLGAEPQHF. The DNA for the CDR3 is TGTTCCAGCAGCTTAGGAGCCGAGCCCCAGCATTTT.

The chain recombines TRBV2 with TRBJ2-5, with D uncertain. The J call may be wrong; the DNA end is better matched by TRBJ2-7. This CDR3 is built from 12 residues. The germline CDR1 and CDR2 sequences are SNHLY and FYNNEI. The DNA of the CDR3 is TGTGCCAGCAGGAAAAGTTTGTACGAGCAGTACTTC. Protein product: CASRKSLYEQYF.

The chain has TRBV7-9 and TRBJ1-3; D gene unclear. CDR3 size: 18 residues. Trimming left V 2 bases short and J 0 bases short, with 17 bases between. Germline loops: CDR1 SEHNR, CDR2 FQNEAQ (reference sequence). In DNA form, the CDR3 reads TGTGCCAGCAGCTTAATTTTTCGCCAGGCAAACTCTGGAAACACCATATATTTT. Translating it yields CASSLIFRQANSGNTIYF.